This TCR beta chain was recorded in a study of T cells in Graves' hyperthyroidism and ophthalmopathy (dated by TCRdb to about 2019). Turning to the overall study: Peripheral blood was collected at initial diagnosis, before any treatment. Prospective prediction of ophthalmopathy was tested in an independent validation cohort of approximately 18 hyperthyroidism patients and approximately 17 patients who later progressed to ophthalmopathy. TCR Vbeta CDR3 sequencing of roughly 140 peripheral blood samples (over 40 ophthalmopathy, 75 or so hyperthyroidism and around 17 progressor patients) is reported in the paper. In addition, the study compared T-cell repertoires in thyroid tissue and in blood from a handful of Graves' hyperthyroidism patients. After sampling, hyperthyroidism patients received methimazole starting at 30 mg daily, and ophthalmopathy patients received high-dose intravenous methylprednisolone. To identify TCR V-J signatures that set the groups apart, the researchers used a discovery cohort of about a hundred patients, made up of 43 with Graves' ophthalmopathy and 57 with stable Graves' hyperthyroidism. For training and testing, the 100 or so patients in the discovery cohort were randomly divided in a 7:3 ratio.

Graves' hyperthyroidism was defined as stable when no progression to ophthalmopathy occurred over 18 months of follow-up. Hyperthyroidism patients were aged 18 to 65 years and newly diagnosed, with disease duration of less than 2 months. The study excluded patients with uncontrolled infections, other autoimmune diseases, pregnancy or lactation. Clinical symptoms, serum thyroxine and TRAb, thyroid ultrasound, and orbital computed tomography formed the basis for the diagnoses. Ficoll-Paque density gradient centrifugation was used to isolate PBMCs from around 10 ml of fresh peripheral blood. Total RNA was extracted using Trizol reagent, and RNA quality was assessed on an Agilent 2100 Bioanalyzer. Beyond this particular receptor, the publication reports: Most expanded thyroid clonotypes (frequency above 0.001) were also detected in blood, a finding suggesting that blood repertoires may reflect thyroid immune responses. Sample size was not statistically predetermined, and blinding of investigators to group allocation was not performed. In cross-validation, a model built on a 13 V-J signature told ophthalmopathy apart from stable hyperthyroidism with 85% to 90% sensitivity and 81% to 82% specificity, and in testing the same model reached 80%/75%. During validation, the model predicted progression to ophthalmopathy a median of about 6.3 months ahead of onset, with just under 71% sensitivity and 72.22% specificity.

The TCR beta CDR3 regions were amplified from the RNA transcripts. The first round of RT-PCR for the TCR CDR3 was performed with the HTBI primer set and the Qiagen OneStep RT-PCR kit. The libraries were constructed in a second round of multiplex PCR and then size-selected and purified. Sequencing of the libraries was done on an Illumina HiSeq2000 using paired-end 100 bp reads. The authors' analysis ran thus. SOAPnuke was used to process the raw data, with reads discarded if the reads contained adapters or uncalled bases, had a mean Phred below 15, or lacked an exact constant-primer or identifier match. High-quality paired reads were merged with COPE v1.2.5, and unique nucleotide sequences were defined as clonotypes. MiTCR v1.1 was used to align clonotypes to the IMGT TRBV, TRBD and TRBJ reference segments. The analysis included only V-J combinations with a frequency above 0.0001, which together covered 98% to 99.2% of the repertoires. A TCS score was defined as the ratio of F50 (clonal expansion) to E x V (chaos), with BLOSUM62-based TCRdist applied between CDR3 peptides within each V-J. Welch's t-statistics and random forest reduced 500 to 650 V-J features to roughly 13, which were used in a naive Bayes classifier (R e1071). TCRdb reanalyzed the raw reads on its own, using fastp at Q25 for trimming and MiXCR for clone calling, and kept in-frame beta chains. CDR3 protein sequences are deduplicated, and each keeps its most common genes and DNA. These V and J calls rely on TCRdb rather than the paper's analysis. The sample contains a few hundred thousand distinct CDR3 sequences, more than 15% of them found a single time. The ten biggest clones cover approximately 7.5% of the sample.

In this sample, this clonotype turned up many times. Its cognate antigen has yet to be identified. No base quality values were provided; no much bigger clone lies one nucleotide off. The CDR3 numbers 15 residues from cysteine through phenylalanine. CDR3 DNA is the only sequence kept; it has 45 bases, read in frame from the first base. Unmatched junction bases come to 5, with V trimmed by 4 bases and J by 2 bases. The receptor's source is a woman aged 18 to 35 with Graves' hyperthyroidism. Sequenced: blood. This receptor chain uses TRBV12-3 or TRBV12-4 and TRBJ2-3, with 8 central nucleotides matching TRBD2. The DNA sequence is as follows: TGTGCCAGCAGTTATAGCGGGACCCTCACAGATACGCAGTATTTT. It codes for CASSYSGTLTDTQYF.